This is a list of T cell receptor beta chains from one sample in a study of cytomegalovirus exposure and HLA in healthy donors. The method was immunoSEQ multiplex PCR; TCRdb's version includes in-frame clones alone and lacks a portion of them. The sample carries about 49,000 clones, about 90% recorded once. Material for sequencing was PBMCs. These receptors were taken from a man between 18 and 29 years old in good health and CMV-seronegative. Both conserved end residues are part of each CDR3. Fields, in order: clone size, J gene, D gene, V gene, CDR3 protein, CDR3 DNA. D genes are given only for firm matches. Not all rows give a size; the values are once, few, many and, for expanded clones, a class.

>-|TRBJ2-7|TRBD2|TRBV7-8
CASSLGWREGSYEQYF
TGTGCCAGCAGCTTAGGTTGGAGGGAGGGGAGCTACGAGCAGTACTTC
>-|TRBJ2-2|-|TRBV27
CASSFSGNTGELFF
TGTGCCAGCAGTTTCTCGGGGAACACCGGGGAGCTGTTTTTT
>-|TRBJ1-1|-|TRBV30
CAWSSGNTEAFF
TGTGCCTGGAGCTCCGGGAACACTGAAGCTTTCTTT
>-|TRBJ1-1|-|TRBV7-3
CASSLRAGSRRTEAFF
TGTGCCAGCAGCTTAAGGGCGGGAAGTCGGCGCACTGAAGCTTTCTTT
>-|TRBJ1-2|-|TRBV21-1
CARTLRTGRSYTF
TGTGCCAGGACTCTTCGGACAGGCCGAAGCTACACCTTC
>-|TRBJ2-3|-|TRBV6-5
CASSTRGPPDSQYF
TGTGCCAGCAGTACCAGGGGACCCCCAGATAGTCAGTATTTT
>-|TRBJ2-5|-|TRBV27
CASSIQVQETQYF
TGTGCCAGCAGTATTCAGGTACAAGAGACCCAGTACTTC
>-|TRBJ2-1|TRBD2|TRBV11-3
CASSFLAGLGNEQFF
TGTGCCAGCAGTTTCCTAGCGGGACTCGGCAATGAGCAGTTCTTC
>-|TRBJ2-1|TRBD2|TRBV15
CATSRGGIGAGGSEQFF
TGTGCCACCAGCAGAGGTGGGATCGGAGCGGGAGGTTCTGAGCAGTTCTTC
>-|TRBJ2-7|-|TRBV28
CASSFSYLQGTYEQYF
TGTGCCAGCAGTTTCTCCTATCTACAGGGAACCTACGAGCAGTACTTC
>-|TRBJ1-5|-|TRBV18
CASSGDIGGNQPQHF
TGTGCCAGCTCAGGGGACATTGGCGGCAATCAGCCCCAGCATTTT
>once|TRBJ2-2|-|TRBV5-6
CASSLKPTGELFF
TGTGCCAGCAGCTTAAAGCCCACCGGGGAGCTGTTTTTT
>once|TRBJ2-2|TRBD1|TRBV19
CASIPTLGQGASDTGELFF
TGTGCCAGTATTCCCACCCTTGGACAGGGGGCAAGTGACACCGGGGAGCTGTTTTTT
>once|TRBJ2-7|TRBD1|TRBV6-5
CASSYHGTGGSEQYF
TGTGCCAGCAGTTACCATGGGACAGGGGGAAGCGAGCAGTACTTC
>-|TRBJ2-5|TRBD2|TRBV6-6
CASSYERGETQYF
TGTGCCAGCAGTTACGAGCGGGGGGAGACCCAGTACTTC
>-|TRBJ2-7|TRBD2|TRBV6-6
CASSQGRGSAYEQYF
TGTGCCAGCTCCCAAGGCCGCGGGAGCGCCTACGAGCAGTACTTC
>once|TRBJ2-2|-|TRBV7-6
CASSLDLTDTPTGELFF
TGTGCCAGCAGCTTAGATCTCACCGACACACCCACCGGGGAGCTGTTTTTT
>medium-sized|TRBJ2-2|TRBD1|TRBV6-1
CASAGTADTGELFF
TGTGCCAGCGCCGGGACAGCCGATACCGGGGAGCTGTTTTTT
>-|TRBJ2-4|-|TRBV5-6
CASSLVAGLAKNIQYF
TGTGCCAGCAGCTTGGTGGCGGGACTAGCCAAAAACATTCAGTACTTC
>-|TRBJ2-1|TRBD2|TRBV5-8
CASSLTGTSGSNNEQFF
TGTGCCAGCAGCCTCACGGGGACTAGCGGGAGCAACAATGAGCAGTTCTTC
>once|TRBJ2-1|TRBD2|TRBV4-1
CASSSTIAGVHNEQFF
TGCGCCAGCAGCTCAACGATAGCGGGAGTCCACAATGAGCAGTTCTTC
>-|TRBJ1-2|TRBD1|TRBV28
CASSIRTGRYGYTF
TGTGCCAGCAGTATCCGGACAGGGAGATATGGCTACACCTTC
>few|TRBJ2-7|-|TRBV2
CASSYRYEQYF
TGTGCCAGCAGTTACAGGTACGAGCAGTACTTC
>once|TRBJ2-7|TRBD1|TRBV30
CAWSGAPGQGVYEQYF
TGTGCCTGGAGTGGGGCGCCGGGACAGGGGGTATACGAGCAGTACTTC
>-|TRBJ2-1|-|TRBV7-6
CASSAVSSYNEQFF
TGTGCCAGCAGCGCCGTTAGCTCCTACAATGAGCAGTTCTTC
>-|TRBJ2-5|TRBD1|TRBV30
CAWTGGVQTQYF
TGTGCCTGGACAGGGGGCGTACAGACCCAGTACTTC
>-|TRBJ1-2|TRBD1|TRBV19
CASRRTGGDYGYTF
TGTGCCAGTAGAAGGACAGGGGGCGACTATGGCTACACCTTC
>few|TRBJ2-1|TRBD1|TRBV11-2
CASTTTRTGREFF
TGTGCCAGCACAACTACCCGGACAGGCCGGGAGTTCTTC
>-|TRBJ1-4|TRBD1|TRBV25-1
CASSLGGRGGEKLFF
TGTGCCAGCAGCCTAGGGGGCAGGGGTGGAGAAAAACTGTTTTTT
>-|TRBJ2-1|-|TRBV10-2
CASRDTSNEQFF
TGCGCCAGTCGGGACACTAGCAATGAGCAGTTCTTC